This T cell receptor beta chain was observed in a study of identical twins. Overall study results and limits: The study found that models underestimated out-of-frame TCR alpha sharing in monozygotic twins.

CDR1 MGHRA and CDR2 YSYEKL come from the germline V gene. This CDR3 comprises 13 residues. Trimming at V came to 0 bases and at J to 10 bases, leaving 2 bases not matched to a gene. Every donor was a healthy Caucasian. TCRdb reanalysed the 5' RACE reads using MiXCR and keeps one entry per CDR3 protein. Here the sample spans approximately 1.8 million distinct CDR3 sequences, less than 35% being singletons. This clonotype appeared a few times. What it recognizes is unknown. This receptor was obtained from a newborn girl in good health. The sample taken for sequencing was cord blood. This chain uses TRBV4-1 with TRBJ1-1; 10 bases are a match to TRBD1. The CDR3 nucleotides read TGCGCCAGCAGCCAAGACCGGGACAGGGGAGCTTTCTTT. As protein: CASSQDRDRGAFF.